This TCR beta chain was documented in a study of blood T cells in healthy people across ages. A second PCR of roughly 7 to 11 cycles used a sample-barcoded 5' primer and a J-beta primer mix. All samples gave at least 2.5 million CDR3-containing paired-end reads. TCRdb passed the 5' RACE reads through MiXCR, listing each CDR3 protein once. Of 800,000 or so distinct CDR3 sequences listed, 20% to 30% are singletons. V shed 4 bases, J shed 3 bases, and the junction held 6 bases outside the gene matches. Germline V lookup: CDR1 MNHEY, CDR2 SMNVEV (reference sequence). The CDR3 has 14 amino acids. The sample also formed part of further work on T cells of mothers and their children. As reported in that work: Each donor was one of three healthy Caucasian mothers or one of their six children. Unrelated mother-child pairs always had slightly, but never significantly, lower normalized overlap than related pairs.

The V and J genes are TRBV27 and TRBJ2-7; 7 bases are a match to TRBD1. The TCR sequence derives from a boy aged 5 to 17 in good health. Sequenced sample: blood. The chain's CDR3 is CASSSLRDSYEQYF. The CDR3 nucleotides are TGTGCCAGCAGTTCCCTACGGGACAGCTACGAGCAGTACTTC.